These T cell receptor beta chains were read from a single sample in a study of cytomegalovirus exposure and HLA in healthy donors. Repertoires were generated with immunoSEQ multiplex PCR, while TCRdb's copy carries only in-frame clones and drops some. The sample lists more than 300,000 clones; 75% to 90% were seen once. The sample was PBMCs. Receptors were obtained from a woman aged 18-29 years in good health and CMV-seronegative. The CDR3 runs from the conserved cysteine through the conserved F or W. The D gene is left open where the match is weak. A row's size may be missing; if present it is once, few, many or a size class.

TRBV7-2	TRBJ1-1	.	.	CASSVYESRTEAFF	TGTGCCAGCAGCGTTTACGAGAGCAGGACTGAAGCTTTCTTT
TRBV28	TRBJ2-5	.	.	CASSTDQLQETQYF	TGTGCCAGCAGTACAGACCAGCTCCAAGAGACCCAGTACTTC
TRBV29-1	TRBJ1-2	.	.	CSHYTSEGDDYGYTF	TGCAGTCATTACACGTCAGAGGGGGATGACTATGGCTACACCTTC
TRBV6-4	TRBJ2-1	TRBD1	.	CASSETGTGVAHEQFF	TGTGCCAGCAGTGAGACCGGGACAGGGGTTGCTCATGAGCAGTTCTTC
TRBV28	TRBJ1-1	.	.	CASRRGTGLAASPEAFF	TGTGCCAGCAGACGCGGGACGGGGTTGGCTGCCTCCCCTGAAGCTTTCTTT
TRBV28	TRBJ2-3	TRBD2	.	CASSFLSGGASDTQYF	TGTGCCAGCAGTTTTCTTAGCGGGGGGGCCTCAGATACGCAGTATTTT
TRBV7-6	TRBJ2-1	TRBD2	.	CASSLAASGGEQFF	TGTGCCAGCAGCTTAGCGGCAAGCGGGGGGGAGCAGTTCTTC
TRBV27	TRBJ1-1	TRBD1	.	CASSTYRGRGEAFF	TGTGCCAGCAGTACCTACAGGGGGCGAGGTGAAGCTTTCTTT
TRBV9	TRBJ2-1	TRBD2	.	CASSDPGLAGASSYNEQFF	TGTGCCAGCAGCGACCCGGGACTAGCGGGGGCCAGCTCCTACAATGAGCAGTTCTTC
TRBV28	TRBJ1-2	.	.	CASSRRGAPYGYTF	TGTGCCAGCAGCAGGAGGGGAGCCCCCTATGGCTACACCTTC
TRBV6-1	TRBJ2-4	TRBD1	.	CASSGQGTLAKNIQYF	TGTGCCAGCAGTGGACAGGGGACACTAGCCAAAAACATTCAGTACTTC
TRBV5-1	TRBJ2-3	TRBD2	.	CASSPRTSGISDTQYF	TGCGCCAGCAGCCCCCGGACTAGCGGGATTTCAGATACGCAGTATTTT
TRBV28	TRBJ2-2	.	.	CASSLGGRVGELFF	TGTGCCAGCAGTTTAGGAGGAAGGGTCGGGGAGCTGTTTTTT
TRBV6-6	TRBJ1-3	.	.	CASIDSSGNTIYF	TGTGCCAGCATTGACAGCTCTGGAAACACCATATATTTT
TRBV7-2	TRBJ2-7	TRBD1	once	CASSFGQGREEF	TGTGCCAGCAGCTTTGGACAGGGTCGAGAGGAATTC